A single sample is the source of the 13 T cell receptor beta chains below, sequenced in a study of blood T cell repertoires in COVID-19. Some clones are missing from TCRdb's copy, which holds only in-frame ones; the method was immunoSEQ multiplex PCR. The sample contains 97,000 or so clones, less than 85% of which appear only once. The material sequenced was peripheral blood. Receptor source: a woman aged 80 or over with active or convalescent COVID-19.

The chain carries TRBV9 and TRBJ2-7; D unresolved. This CDR3 contains 13 residues. V was shortened by 1 base and J by 6 bases, with 11 bases between the two germline ends. Germline V gene data show CDR1 as SGDLS and CDR2 as YYNGEE. Here the CDR3 DNA reads TGTGCCAGCAGCGTAACCCAATGGGCCGAGCAGTACTTC. Amino acid sequence: CASSVTQWAEQYF.

This clone was observed a few times. The chain employs TRBV2 and TRBJ2-1, with 12 bases fitting TRBD2. The CDR3 has 16 amino acids. The V gene's germline CDR1 is SNHLY and CDR2 FYNNEI. With 2 bases clipped from V and 9 bases from J, the junction kept 8 bases outside the gene matches. CDR3 coding DNA: TGTGCCAGCAGTGAAACGGCTAGCGGGAGGGCCTCTGAGCAGTTCTTC. This gives the protein CASSETASGRASEQFF.

The chain employs TRBV5-1 and TRBJ2-3, with D perhaps matching TRBD1 (6 bases). The CDR3 contains 14 residues. The germline V and J ends were trimmed by 3 bases and 0 bases, with 8 bases remaining between them. Per the germline V gene, CDR1 is SGHRS and CDR2 is YFSETQ. The chain's CDR3 is CASSYDRSTDTQYF. The CDR3 coding sequence is TGCGCCAGCAGCTACGACAGGAGCACAGATACGCAGTATTTT.

This sequence joins TRBV9 and TRBJ2-2; the D gene is possibly TRBD1 (5 bases). CDR3 length: 16 amino acids. The germline V gene has CDR1 SGDLS and CDR2 YYNGEE. Trimming shortened V by 2 bases and J by 5 bases, and 16 bases separated the two germline ends. The CDR3 protein is CASSVGFQGRTGELFF. The CDR3, as DNA: TGTGCCAGCAGCGTGGGTTTTCAGGGTCGGACCGGGGAGCTGTTTTTT.

CDR3 amino acids: CASSETGTSGISQFF. CDR3 bases: TGTGCCAGCAGTGAAACTGGGACTAGCGGGATTTCACAGTTCTTC. The chain recombines TRBV25-1 with TRBJ2-1, with 13 nucleotides matching TRBD2. Trimming removed 2 bases from V and 13 bases from J; junction bases left unmatched: 8. Germline CDR1 MGHDK, CDR2 SYGVNS. The CDR3 covers 15 residues. Using reference TRBV25-1 and TRBJ2-1 for the parts outside the CDR3, the full variable domain is EADIYQTPRYLVIGTGKKITLECSQTMGHDKMYWYQQDPGMELHLIHYSYGVNSTEKGDLSSESTVSRIRTEHFPLTLESARPSHTSQYLCASSETGTSGISQFFGPGTRLTVL.

The chain couples TRBV5-5 to TRBJ2-2, with TRBD1 as a possible D gene (6 bases). CDR1 and CDR2 from the germline V gene are SGHKS and YYEKEE (reference sequence). CDR3 size: 14 residues. Trimming removed 6 bases at V and 3 bases at J, with 12 bases between. CDR3 in amino acids: CASIRGFDTGELFF. The CDR3 DNA sequence: TGTGCCAGCATCAGGGGATTTGACACCGGGGAGCTGTTTTTT.

V and J are TRBV5-1 and TRBJ2-1; weak D call: TRBD2 (5 bases). The CDR3 spans 16 residues. Germline-derived CDR1 and CDR2 are SGHRS and YFSETQ. Between the trimmed V and J ends, which lost 0 bases and 0 bases, there was a span of 10 bases. CDR3 sequence (DNA): TGCGCCAGCAGCTTGGATGGTGGGAGCTCCTACAATGAGCAGTTCTTC. As protein: CASSLDGGSSYNEQFF.

This clone occurred many times. This sequence joins TRBV7-6 and TRBJ1-2; 7 nucleotides agree with TRBD1. The germline V gene encodes CDR1 SGHVS and CDR2 FNYEAQ. This CDR3 region has 12 residues. V gave up 1 base and J gave up 10 bases; unmatched junction bases: 3. The CDR3 DNA reads TGTGCCAGCAGCTTAGGACAGGGAGACTACACCTTC. Translation: CASSLGQGDYTF.

The rearrangement joins TRBV2 to TRBJ1-1; 11 positions agree with TRBD1. This CDR3 contains 15 residues. The junction had 11 bases not matched to a gene; V was cut back by 8 bases and J by 6 bases. In germline, CDR1 is SNHLY, CDR2 FYNNEI. The CDR3 is CASYKGQGALSEAFF. CDR3 DNA sequence: TGTGCCAGCTATAAAGGACAGGGGGCCTTGTCTGAAGCTTTCTTT.

The rearrangement uses TRBV6-5 and TRBJ2-2; a weak D match, TRBD1 (6 bases). Trimming removed 8 bases from V and 5 bases from J, with 12 bases in between. CDR1 MNHEY and CDR2 SVGAGI come from the germline V gene. The CDR3 length is 13 residues. This chain's CDR3 is CASGGKRTGELFF. CDR3 nucleotides: TGTGCCAGCGGGGGCAAGAGAACCGGGGAGCTGTTTTTT.

This clone was recorded once. V gene TRBV4-2 combines with J gene TRBJ2-1; the D is unclear. Trimming cost V 1 base and J 10 bases, with 5 bases left between them. Germline V gene sequence: CDR1 LGHNA, CDR2 YNFKEQ. CDR3 size: 11 residues. CDR3 region: CASSQAQEQFF. CDR3 nucleotide sequence: TGTGCCAGCAGCCAAGCACAAGAGCAGTTCTTC.

The chain carries TRBV29-1 and TRBJ2-1, with TRBD1 as a possible D gene (6 bases). This CDR3 has 12 residues. The germline V gene has CDR1 SQVTM and CDR2 ANQGSEA. V gave up 7 bases and J gave up 3 bases, with 10 bases separating them. The CDR3 DNA reads TGCAGCGGGCTGACAGGCTACAATGAGCAGTTCTTC. It encodes CSGLTGYNEQFF.

The chain combines TRBV18 with TRBJ1-2; TRBD1 aligns across 9 bases. The CDR3 extends over 14 amino acids. V was clipped by 6 bases and J by 4 bases; unmatched bases: 6. CDR1 and CDR2 from the germline V gene are KGHSH and LQKENI. The CDR3 spells CASSGQGTSYGYTF. CDR3 DNA: TGTGCCAGCTCTGGACAGGGGACAAGCTATGGCTACACCTTC.